This T cell receptor (beta chain) was captured by sequencing in a study of CD8+CD57+ T cells in acquired aplastic anemia. The overall study: Sorted CD4+ and CD8+ cells gave a mean 3.2 ug DNA, range roughly 0.18 to 30 ug. The average read count for CD4+ cells in healthy donors was around 11 million.

CDR3 and TCR beta VDJ profiling relied on a genomic DNA template. TCRdb processed the reads anew with MiXCR; each CDR3 protein has one entry. The sample carries 100,000 to 120,000 distinct CDR3 sequences, 51% recorded once. Findings and caveats of the study: Both patients and controls carried the same twenty-nine CD8+ CDR3 sequences.

The V and J ends lost 7 bases and 10 bases respectively, with 23 bases between them. Germline V gene data show CDR1 as MNHNS and CDR2 as SASEGT. The CDR3 extends over 16 amino acids. Concerning this clonotype: Its specificity is unknown.

The source is a human donor in good health, serving as a control. The V call is TRBV6-1, the J call TRBJ1-6; no reliable D call. The material sequenced was sorted CD4+, CD8+, or CD8+CD57+ T cells (not recorded which) from PBMCs. CDR3 region: CASNLYFSGSLSPLHF. CDR3 coding DNA: TGTGCCAGCAATCTGTACTTCTCGGGTTCATTGTCACCCCTCCACTTT.